This TCR beta chain was documented in a study of T cell responses to AZD1222 COVID-19 vaccine. Study conclusions and caveats: Spike-specific TCRs gained breadth and depth after people received two AZD1222 doses. White British ancestry dominated among donors, who included more females, and clonal diversity was possibly underestimated.

On this clone itself: Its specificity is not known.

The CDR3 runs to 15 residues. Deletions cut 6 bases from V and 3 bases from J, with 20 bases between. Germline V lookup: CDR1 SQVTM, CDR2 ANQGSEA. Using immunoSEQ multiplex PCR, the repertoire was profiled, and TCRdb retains in-frame clones only, with some absent. This table holds around 150,000 clones, roughly nine tenths found once. The chain links TRBV29-1 to TRBJ1-2; D is perhaps TRBD1 (6 bases). Sequenced here: peripheral blood, sampled 28 days after the second AZD1222 dose. This clonotype was sampled from an adult who received the AZD1222 COVID-19 vaccine. DNA for the CDR3: TGCAGCGTGTCCCGAGAGGGGGTAGAAGACTATGGCTACACCTTC. This encodes CSVSREGVEDYGYTF. The entire variable domain, with the rest obtained from reference TRBV29-1 and TRBJ1-2, is as follows: SAVISQKPSRDICQRGTSLTIQCQVDSQVTMMFWYRQQPGQSLTLIATANQGSEATYESGFVIDKFPISRPNLTFSTLTVSNMSPEDSSIYLCSVSREGVEDYGYTFGSGTRLTVV.